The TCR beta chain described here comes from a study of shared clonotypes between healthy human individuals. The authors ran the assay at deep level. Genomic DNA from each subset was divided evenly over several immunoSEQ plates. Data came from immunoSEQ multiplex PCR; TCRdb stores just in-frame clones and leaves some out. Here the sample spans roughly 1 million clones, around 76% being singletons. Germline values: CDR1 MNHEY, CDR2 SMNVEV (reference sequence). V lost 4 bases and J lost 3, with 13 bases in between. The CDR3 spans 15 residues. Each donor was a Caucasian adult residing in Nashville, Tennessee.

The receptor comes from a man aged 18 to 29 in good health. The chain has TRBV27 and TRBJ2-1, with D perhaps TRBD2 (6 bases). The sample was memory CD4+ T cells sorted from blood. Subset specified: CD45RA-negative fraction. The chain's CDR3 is CASSSPTAGYNEQFF. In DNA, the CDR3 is TGTGCCAGCAGTTCGCCTACAGCGGGCTACAATGAGCAGTTCTTC.